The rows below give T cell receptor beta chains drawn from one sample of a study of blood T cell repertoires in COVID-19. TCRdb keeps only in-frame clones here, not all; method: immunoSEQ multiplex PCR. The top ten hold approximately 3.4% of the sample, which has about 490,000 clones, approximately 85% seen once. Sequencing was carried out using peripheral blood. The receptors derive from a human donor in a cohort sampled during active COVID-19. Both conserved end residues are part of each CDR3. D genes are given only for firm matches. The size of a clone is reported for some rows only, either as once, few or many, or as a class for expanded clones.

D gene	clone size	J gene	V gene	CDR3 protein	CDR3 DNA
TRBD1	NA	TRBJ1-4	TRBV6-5	CASTRTGVEKLFF	TGTGCCAGCACCCGGACAGGGGTTGAAAAACTGTTTTTT
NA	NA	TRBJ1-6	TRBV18	CASSPSGEGSPLHF	TGTGCCAGCTCACCATCGGGGGAAGGATCACCCCTCCACTTT
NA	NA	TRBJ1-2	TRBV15	CATSSDSVYGYTF	TGTGCCACCAGCAGTGACAGTGTCTATGGCTACACCTTC
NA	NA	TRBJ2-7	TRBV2	CASTSNRVSYEQYF	TGTGCCAGCACCTCCAACAGGGTTAGTTACGAGCAGTACTTC
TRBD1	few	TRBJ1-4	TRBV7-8	CASSNPGTGNEKLFF	TGTGCCAGCAGCAACCCTGGGACAGGGAATGAAAAACTGTTTTTT
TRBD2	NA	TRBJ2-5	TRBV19	CASSKTSGIIQETQYF	TGTGCCAGTAGTAAGACTAGCGGGATTATACAAGAGACCCAGTACTTC
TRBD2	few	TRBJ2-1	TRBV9	CASSPRTSADNEQFF	TGTGCCAGCAGCCCCCGGACTAGCGCTGACAATGAGCAGTTCTTC
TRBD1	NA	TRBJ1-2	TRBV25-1	CASSEGQGSGYTF	TGTGCCAGCAGTGAGGGACAGGGCTCGGGCTACACCTTC
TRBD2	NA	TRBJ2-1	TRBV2	CASSLGASGNEQFF	TGTGCCAGCAGCTTGGGAGCTAGCGGGAATGAGCAGTTCTTC
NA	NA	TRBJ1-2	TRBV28	CASSFPTLPNYGYTF	TGTGCCAGCAGTTTCCCCACACTACCTAACTATGGCTACACCTTC
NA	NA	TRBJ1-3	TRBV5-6	CASSSGQGNTIYF	TGTGCCAGCAGCTCCGGACAGGGAAACACCATATATTTT